These T cell receptor beta chains were read from a single sample in a study of T-cell memory formation after mild COVID-19. TCRdb called the 5' RACE reads again in MiXCR, with one record for every CDR3 protein. In the table there are about 84,000 distinct CDR3 sequences, approximately 14% of which are singletons. The sample consisted of PBMCs or a T cell subset sorted from them (not recorded which). These receptors all stem from an adult woman who had mild COVID-19 (a few samples of this study predate the infection). Cell type and time point are not known. CDR3s include the opening cysteine and the closing phenylalanine or tryptophan. The D gene is left open where the match is weak. Not every row has a clone size; where given, it reads once, few, many or a size class.

d_call	clone_size	v_call	j_call	cdr3_nt	cdr3_aa
TRBD2	few	TRBV6-5	TRBJ2-7	TGTGCCAGCAGTCAAGCGGGAGTCCACGAGCAGTACTTC	CASSQAGVHEQYF
.	.	TRBV6-1	TRBJ1-1	TGTGCCAGCAGTGAACCAAACCCCTCGGCGAACACTGAAGCTTTCTTT	CASSEPNPSANTEAFF
.	few	TRBV9	TRBJ2-1	TGTGCCAGCAGCGTTTCCGGGACCCATACTTTCGGGCCCAATGAGCAGTTCTTC	CASSVSGTHTFGPNEQFF
TRBD2	.	TRBV7-9	TRBJ2-1	TGTGCCAGCAGCCCCTTAAGGACTAGCGGCTACGCCCTTGAGCAGTTCTTC	CASSPLRTSGYALEQFF
TRBD1	.	TRBV7-2	TRBJ2-7	TGTGCCAGCAGCCCAACGGGACAGGGATTATACGAGCAGTACTTC	CASSPTGQGLYEQYF
.	.	TRBV30	TRBJ2-1	TGTGCCTGGAGTGCGGCGAGCTCCTACAATGAGCAGTTCTTC	CAWSAASSYNEQFF
TRBD1	few	TRBV4-1	TRBJ2-1	TGCGCCAGCAGCCAGAGGACAGGGAGCTCCTACAATGAGCAGTTCTTC	CASSQRTGSSYNEQFF
TRBD1	.	TRBV20-1	TRBJ1-1	TGCAGTGCTAAAGGACAGGGGGCAACTGAAGCTTTCTTT	CSAKGQGATEAFF
.	many	TRBV11-2	TRBJ2-1	TGTGCCAGCAGCCTCAGCGGGCGGACCTACAATGAGCAGTTCTTC	CASSLSGRTYNEQFF
.	many	TRBV7-9	TRBJ2-7	TGTGCCAGCAGCTTAAAAACGGGGGAATTAATCGAGCAGTACTTC	CASSLKTGELIEQYF
.	few	TRBV4-1	TRBJ1-2	TGCGCCAGCAGCCCTATCGAAGGTAACTATGGCTACACCTTC	CASSPIEGNYGYTF
.	.	TRBV5-6	TRBJ2-2	TGTGCCAGCAGCTGGGTACCCGGGGAGCTGTTTTTT	CASSWVPGELFF
TRBD1	many	TRBV12-3/TRBV12-4	TRBJ2-2	TGTGCCAGCAGTTTCACAGGGGGCGCATACACCGGGGAGCTGTTTTTT	CASSFTGGAYTGELFF
.	.	TRBV12-3/TRBV12-4	TRBJ2-3	TGTGCCAGCAGTCGCCGGACAGATTCGACTAGCACAGATACGCAGTATTTT	CASSRRTDSTSTDTQYF
.	few	TRBV7-9	TRBJ2-5	TGTGCCAGCACGGCTGTCGGAGAGACCCAGTACTTC	CASTAVGETQYF